This T cell receptor beta chain was recorded in a study of post-analysis software for immune sequencing data. Unique molecular identifiers tagged the TCR beta cDNA libraries. The source material, roughly 0.9 to 11 million T cells, gave rise to roughly 500,000 cDNA molecules. TCRdb ran MiXCR on the PCR reads and lists one entry per CDR3 protein. Of about 540,000 distinct CDR3 sequences listed, around 36% are singletons. The CDR3 has 14 residues. CDR1 and CDR2 from the germline V gene are SGHVS and FQNEAQ. Findings and limits, study-wide: TRBV5-6, TRBV5-1 and TRBV20-1 belonged to a set of a few TRBV segments that were more frequent in patients than controls. Controls significantly exceeded multiple sclerosis patients in normalized Chao1 diversity. F-measure co-clustering was strong for batch-matched samples.

About this clonotype itself: Antigen specificity is unknown. At one boundary the junction diverges from the germline segment, which might be a read error.

Input material: blood. The chain uses TRBV7-8 and TRBJ2-3; the D is unclear. The TCR comes from a girl aged 2 to 17 with multiple sclerosis. As DNA, the CDR3 is TGTGTCAGCAGCTTAAGTTCCTTCGGAGATACGCAGTATTTT. Amino acids: CVSSLSSFGDTQYF. The complete variable domain, with remaining parts taken from reference TRBV7-8 and TRBJ2-3, reads GAGVSQSPRYKVAKRGQDVALRCDPISGHVSLFWYQQALGQGPEFLTYFQNEAQLDKSGLPSDRFFAERPEGSVSTLKIQRTQQEDSAVYLCVSSLSSFGDTQYFGPGTRLTVL.